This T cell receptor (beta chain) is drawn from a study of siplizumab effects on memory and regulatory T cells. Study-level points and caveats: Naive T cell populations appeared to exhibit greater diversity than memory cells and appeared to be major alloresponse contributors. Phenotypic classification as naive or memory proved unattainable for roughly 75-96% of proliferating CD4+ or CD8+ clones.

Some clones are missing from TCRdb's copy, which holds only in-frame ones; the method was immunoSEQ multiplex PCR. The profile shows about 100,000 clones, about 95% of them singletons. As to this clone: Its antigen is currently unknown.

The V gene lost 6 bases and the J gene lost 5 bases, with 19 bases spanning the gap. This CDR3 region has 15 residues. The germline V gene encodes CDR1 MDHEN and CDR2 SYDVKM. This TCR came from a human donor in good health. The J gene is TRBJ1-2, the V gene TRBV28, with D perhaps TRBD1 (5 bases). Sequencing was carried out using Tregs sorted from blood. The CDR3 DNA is TGTGCCAGCAGGGGACCAGATGGGAAACTATATGGCTACACCTTC. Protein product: CASRGPDGKLYGYTF.